The entry that follows covers one TCR beta chain sequence. The antigen is not known. These data come from a study of shared clonotypes between healthy human individuals. Terminally differentiated effector memory CD45RA+ cells were left out of the naive CD8 fraction, which was CD45RO-negative and positively selected for CCR7. The length of the CDR3 is 15 residues. Per the germline V gene, CDR1 is MNHEY and CDR2 is SMNVEV (reference sequence). Trimming cost V 7 bases and J 4 bases; bases outside gene matches: 9. General study findings and limits: Sharing across four donors was highest in naive CD4 (roughly 5%) and lowest in memory CD8 (0.4%). Clonotype sharing levels among donors were expected to vary with sequencing depth.

Original data processing: Junction-only sequences produced by ImmunoSEQ had no quality scores, so filtering differed. Clones were read by immunoSEQ multiplex PCR, and TCRdb kept only the in-frame ones, dropping some. V, J and clone size are those of that table, while D and trimming were read from the DNA. The profile shows under 600,000 clones, 98% of them singletons. The V gene is TRBV27, the J gene TRBJ2-1; TRBD1 matches 8 bases. This TCR was recovered from a man aged 25 to 40 in good health. Sequencing input: naive CD8+ T cells sorted from blood. This CDR3 reads CASNGWDRIYNEQFF. The CDR3 region has the DNA TGTGCCAGCAATGGATGGGACAGGATTTACAATGAGCAGTTCTTC.